A single sample gave rise to the 14 T cell receptor beta chains below, sequenced in a study of cytomegalovirus exposure and HLA in healthy donors. Use of 60 Vbeta and 13 Jbeta primers characterized the PCR. Assay used: immunoSEQ multiplex PCR; TCRdb lists only in-frame clones, some missing. This sample has about 130,000 clones, with 80% found just once. Sequenced sample: PBMCs. These receptor sequences come from a middle-aged man in good health and CMV-seronegative.

This sequence joins TRBV28 and TRBJ2-6; D is undetermined. V dropped 6 bases and J dropped 1 base, with 10 bases sitting between them. From germline, CDR1 is MDHEN and CDR2 SYDVKM. This CDR3 has 15 residues. The CDR3, as DNA: TGTGCCAGCAGCACCCCGGGTTCTGGGGCCAACGTCCTGACTTTC. This encodes CASSTPGSGANVLTF.

The chain is built from TRBV5-6 and TRBJ1-3; 7 bases fit TRBD1. V shed 3 bases, J shed 4 bases, and the junction held 4 bases outside the gene matches. Germline V gives CDR1 SGHDT, CDR2 YYEEEE. This CDR3 region has 14 residues. CDR3 amino acids: CASSYTGAGNTIYF. The CDR3 region has the DNA TGTGCCAGCAGCTACACAGGGGCCGGAAACACCATATATTTT. The complete variable domain, with remaining parts taken from reference TRBV5-6 and TRBJ1-3, reads DAGVTQSPTHLIKTRGQQVTLRCSPKSGHDTVSWYQQALGQGPQFIFQYYEEEERQRGNFPDRFSGHQFPNYSSELNVNALLLGDSALYLCASSYTGAGNTIYFGEGSWLTVV.

The V call is TRBV9, the J call TRBJ2-5; possible D gene TRBD2, 6 bases. The V gene lost 7 bases and the J gene lost 4 bases, with 23 bases spanning the gap. The V gene's germline CDR1 is SGDLS and CDR2 YYNGEE. This CDR3 is built from 16 residues. This CDR3 reads CASRPIGGVARETQYF. The CDR3 coding sequence is TGTGCCAGCCGACCCATCGGAGGGGTGGCTCGAGAGACCCAGTACTTC.

Only a few counts were recorded for this clone. The gene calls are TRBV29-1 and TRBJ2-3, with TRBD2 matching 12 bases. CDR3 length: 15 residues. Germline V gene lookup returns CDR1 SQVTM and CDR2 ANQGSEA. Trimming took 3 bases from V and 5 from J; bases not matched to a gene: 6. Here the CDR3 DNA reads TGCAGCGTTGACGGTCTAGCGGGAGGGGGAGATACGCAGTATTTT. This codes for CSVDGLAGGGDTQYF.

J is TRBJ2-7 and V is TRBV5-1, with D unclear. V lost 1 base and J 2 bases, leaving 7 bases between the germline ends. The CDR3 runs 13 residues. Germline V CDR1 and CDR2: SGHRS, YFSETQ. The CDR3 DNA reads as TGCGCCAGCAGCTTGAACAGTCCCTACGAGCAGTACTTC. Encoded protein: CASSLNSPYEQYF.

J is TRBJ2-1 and V is TRBV5-1; 7 bases line up with TRBD1. The germline V gene has CDR1 SGHRS and CDR2 YFSETQ. This CDR3 has 15 residues. The J segment lost 8 bases and the V segment lost 1 base, leaving 9 bases of the junction unmatched. The CDR3 region has the DNA TGCGCCAGCAGCTTGACAGGGGCCCCTTGGGATGAGCAGTTCTTC. As protein: CASSLTGAPWDEQFF.

With respect to this clone: Other DNA sequences in the sample encode the same CDR3. This chain joins TRBV2 and TRBJ2-7, with TRBD1 as a possible D gene (5 bases). From germline, CDR1 is SNHLY and CDR2 FYNNEI. The germline V and J ends were trimmed by 1 base and 2 bases, with 9 bases remaining between them. The length of the CDR3 is 14 residues. The chain's CDR3 is CASSEGTGAYEQYF. The DNA of the CDR3 is TGTGCCAGCAGTGAAGGCACAGGAGCCTACGAGCAGTACTTC.

This clone was found once. The rearrangement uses TRBV5-1 and TRBJ2-1; 8 bases line up with TRBD2. CDR1 SGHRS and CDR2 YFSETQ come from the germline V gene. V shed 0 bases and J 6 bases; nucleotides not matched to a gene: 8. The length of the CDR3 is 16 residues. The CDR3 reads CASSLGGGLGVNEQFF. The CDR3 bases are TGCGCCAGCAGCTTGGGAGGGGGACTAGGGGTCAATGAGCAGTTCTTC.

The chain links TRBV28 to TRBJ1-5; tentatively, D is TRBD1 (5 bases). CDR3 size: 14 residues. The germline V gene encodes CDR1 MDHEN and CDR2 SYDVKM. Trimming took 1 base from V and 3 from J, leaving 7 bases between them. The CDR3, as DNA: TGTGCCAGCAGTTTATCCAGGGTCAATCAGCCCCAGCATTTT. Protein sequence: CASSLSRVNQPQHF.

This chain joins TRBV27 and TRBJ1-6; D is perhaps TRBD1 (5 bases). Deletions cut 9 bases from V and 9 bases from J, with 15 bases between. The germline CDR1 and CDR2 sequences are MNHEY and SMNVEV (reference sequence). The CDR3 covers 13 residues. CDR3 nucleotides: TGTGCCAGTCGACAGAGCCATTTTTCACCCCTCCACTTT. Protein product: CASRQSHFSPLHF.

V gene TRBV30 combines with J gene TRBJ2-7; no definite D call. The CDR3 spans 14 residues. Trimming cost V 2 bases and J 4 bases, with 15 bases left between them. Per germline, CDR1 GTSNPN and CDR2 SVGIG (reference sequence). The CDR3 coding sequence is TGTGCCTGGAGTTTCCGGGTCCTCCCTTACGAGCAGTACTTC. Translated, it gives CAWSFRVLPYEQYF.

This clone was seen more than once but under ten times. The chain carries TRBV5-1 and TRBJ2-1; TRBD2 matches 7 bases. The CDR3 is made up of 14 amino acids. The germline V gene encodes CDR1 SGHRS and CDR2 YFSETQ. With 7 bases clipped from V and 5 bases from J, the junction kept 9 bases outside the gene matches. The CDR3: CASAWGSGNNEQFF. CDR3 in DNA: TGCGCCAGCGCTTGGGGGAGCGGGAACAATGAGCAGTTCTTC. The full variable domain, completed using reference TRBV5-1 and TRBJ2-1, is KAGVTQTPRYLIKTRGQQVTLSCSPISGHRSVSWYQQTPGQGLQFLFEYFSETQRNKGNFPGRFSGRQFSNSRSEMNVSTLELGDSALYLCASAWGSGNNEQFFGPGTRLTVL.

The rearrangement uses TRBV5-1 and TRBJ2-1; 15 bases agree with TRBD2. Looked up from germline, CDR1 is SGHRS and CDR2 is YFSETQ. The CDR3 covers 21 residues. The trim removed 4 bases at V and 1 base at J, leaving 15 bases unmatched. The CDR3 nucleotides read TGCGCCAGCAGCCCCAGCCCGGGACTAGCGGGGGGTACCAAATCCTACAATGAGCAGTTCTTC. Its protein is CASSPSPGLAGGTKSYNEQFF.

The rearrangement uses TRBV2 and TRBJ1-1, with unresolved D. The germline gives CDR1 SNHLY, CDR2 FYNNEI. V lost 7 bases and J 5 bases, leaving 11 bases between the germline ends. The CDR3 sequence is 12 residues long. In DNA, the CDR3 is TGTGCCAGCAACCTCGGACTGACTGAAGCTTTCTTT. Protein product: CASNLGLTEAFF.